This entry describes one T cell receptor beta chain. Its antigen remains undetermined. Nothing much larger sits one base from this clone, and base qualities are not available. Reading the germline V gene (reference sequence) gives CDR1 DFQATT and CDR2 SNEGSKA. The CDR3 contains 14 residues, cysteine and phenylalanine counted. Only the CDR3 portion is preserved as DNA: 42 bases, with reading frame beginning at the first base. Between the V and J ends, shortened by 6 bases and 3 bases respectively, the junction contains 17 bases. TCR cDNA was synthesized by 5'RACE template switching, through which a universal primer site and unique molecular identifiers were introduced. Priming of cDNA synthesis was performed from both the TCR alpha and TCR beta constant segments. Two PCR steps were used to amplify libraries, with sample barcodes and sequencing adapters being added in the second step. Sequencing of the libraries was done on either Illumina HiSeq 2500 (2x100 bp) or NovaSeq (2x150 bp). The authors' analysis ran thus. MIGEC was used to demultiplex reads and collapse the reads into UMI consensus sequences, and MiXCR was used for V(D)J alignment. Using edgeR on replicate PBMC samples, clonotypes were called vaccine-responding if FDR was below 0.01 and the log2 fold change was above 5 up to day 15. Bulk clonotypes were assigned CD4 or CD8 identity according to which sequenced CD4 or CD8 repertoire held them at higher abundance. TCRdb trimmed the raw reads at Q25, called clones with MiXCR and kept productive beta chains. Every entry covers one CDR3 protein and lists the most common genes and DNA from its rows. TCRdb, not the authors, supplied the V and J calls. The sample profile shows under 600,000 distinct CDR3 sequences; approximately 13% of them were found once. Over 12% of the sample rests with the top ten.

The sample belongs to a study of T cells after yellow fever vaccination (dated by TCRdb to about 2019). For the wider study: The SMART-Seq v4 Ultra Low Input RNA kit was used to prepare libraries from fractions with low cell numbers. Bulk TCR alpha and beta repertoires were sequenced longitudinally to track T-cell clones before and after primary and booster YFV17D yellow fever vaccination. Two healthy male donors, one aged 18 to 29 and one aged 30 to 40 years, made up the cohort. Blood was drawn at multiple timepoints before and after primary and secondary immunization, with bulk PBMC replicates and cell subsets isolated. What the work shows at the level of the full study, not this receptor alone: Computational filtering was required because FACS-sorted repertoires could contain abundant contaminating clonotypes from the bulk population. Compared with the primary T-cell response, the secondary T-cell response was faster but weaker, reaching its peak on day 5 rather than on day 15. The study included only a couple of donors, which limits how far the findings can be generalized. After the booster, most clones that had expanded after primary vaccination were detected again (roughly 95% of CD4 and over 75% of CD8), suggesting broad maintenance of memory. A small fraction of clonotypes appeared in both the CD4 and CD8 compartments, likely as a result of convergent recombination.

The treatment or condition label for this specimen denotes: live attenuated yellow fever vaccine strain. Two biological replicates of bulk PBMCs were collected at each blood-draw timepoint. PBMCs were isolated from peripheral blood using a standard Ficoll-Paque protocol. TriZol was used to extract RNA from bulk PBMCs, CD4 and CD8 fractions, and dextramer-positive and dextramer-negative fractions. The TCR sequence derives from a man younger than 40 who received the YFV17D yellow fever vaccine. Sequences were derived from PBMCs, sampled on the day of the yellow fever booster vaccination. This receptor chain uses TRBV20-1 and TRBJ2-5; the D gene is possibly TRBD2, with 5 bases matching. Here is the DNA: TGCAGTGCAAGCCCTCTCGCGGAGGAAGAGACCCAGTACTTC. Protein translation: CSASPLAEEETQYF.